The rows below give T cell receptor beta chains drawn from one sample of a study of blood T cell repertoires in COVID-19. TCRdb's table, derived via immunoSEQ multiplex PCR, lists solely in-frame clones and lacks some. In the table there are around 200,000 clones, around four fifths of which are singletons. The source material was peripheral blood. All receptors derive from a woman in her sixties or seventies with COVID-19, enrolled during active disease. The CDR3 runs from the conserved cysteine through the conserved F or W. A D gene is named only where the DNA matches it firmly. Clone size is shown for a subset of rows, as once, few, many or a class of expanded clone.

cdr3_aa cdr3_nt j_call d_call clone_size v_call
CASSLGTLRSGNTIYF TGTGCCAGCAGTTTAGGGACACTAAGATCTGGAAACACCATATATTTT TRBJ1-3 - - TRBV28
CASSLGTGDEQYF TGTGCCAGCAGCTTAGGGACAGGGGACGAGCAGTACTTC TRBJ2-7 TRBD1 - TRBV7-2
CAWSLWGGSGELFF TGTGCCTGGAGTTTGTGGGGGGGCTCCGGGGAGCTGTTTTTT TRBJ2-2 - - TRBV30
CASSQRSGGGYTF TGTGCCAGCAGCCAGAGATCTGGGGGGGGCTACACCTTC TRBJ1-2 - - TRBV13
CASSEGTPQETQYF TGTGCCAGCAGTGAAGGGACTCCCCAAGAGACCCAGTACTTC TRBJ2-5 - - TRBV6-1
CASSATGTGGSSYNSPLHF TGTGCCAGCAGCGCAACCGGGACGGGGGGAAGCTCCTATAATTCACCCCTCCACTTT TRBJ1-6 - - TRBV2
CASSWDRGYGYTF TGTGCCAGCAGTTGGGACAGGGGCTATGGCTACACCTTC TRBJ1-2 TRBD1 - TRBV6-5
CASSVASGGAEQFF TGTGCCAGCAGTGTGGCTAGCGGGGGGGCCGAGCAGTTCTTC TRBJ2-1 TRBD2 - TRBV2
CASSLGREQFF TGTGCCAGCAGTTTAGGGCGAGAGCAGTTCTTC TRBJ2-1 - - TRBV28
CASSIRQNYGYTF TGTGCCAGTAGTATAAGACAGAACTATGGCTACACCTTC TRBJ1-2 - - TRBV19
CASSLAGGPGDTQYF TGTGCCAGCAGCTTAGCGGGGGGGCCGGGAGATACGCAGTATTTT TRBJ2-3 TRBD2 - TRBV5-4
CASSPTGEGRYGYTF TGTGCCAGCAGTCCGACAGGGGAAGGTCGCTATGGCTACACCTTC TRBJ1-2 TRBD1 - TRBV7-3
CAWSVTGDPYSNQPQHF TGTGCCTGGAGTGTGACAGGGGACCCGTATAGCAATCAGCCCCAGCATTTT TRBJ1-5 TRBD1 - TRBV30
CASRWTAGRVGNQPQHF TGTGCCAGTAGATGGACCGCGGGGAGGGTTGGCAATCAGCCCCAGCATTTT TRBJ1-5 - - TRBV19
CASSLRGANTEAFF TGTGCCAGCAGTTTAAGGGGCGCGAACACTGAAGCTTTCTTT TRBJ1-1 - once TRBV27
CASSHNRGDYNSPLHF TGTGCCAGCAGCCACAATCGAGGCGATTATAATTCACCCCTCCACTTT TRBJ1-6 - - TRBV16
CATSRDRGRSGNTIYF TGTGCCACCAGCAGAGACAGGGGGCGAAGTGGAAACACCATATATTTT TRBJ1-3 TRBD1 - TRBV15
CASSQGAGDREQFF TGTGCCAGCAGCCAAGGGGCGGGGGATCGGGAGCAGTTCTTC TRBJ2-1 TRBD2 - TRBV3-1/TRBV3-2
CASSLGRENTIYF TGTGCCAGCAGCTTAGGGAGGGAGAACACCATATATTTT TRBJ1-3 - - TRBV11-2
CASSLSGGHGFEQYF TGTGCCAGCAGTTTATCGGGGGGCCACGGTTTCGAGCAGTACTTC TRBJ2-7 - once TRBV28
CASSLRTSGASQFF TGCGCCAGCAGCTTAAGGACTAGCGGGGCTTCGCAGTTCTTC TRBJ2-1 TRBD2 - TRBV5-1
CAISDTGQGDQYF TGTGCCATCAGTGATACCGGACAGGGCGATCAGTACTTC TRBJ2-4 TRBD1 - TRBV10-3
CATSKGTAGSGNEQFF TGTGCCACCAGCAAAGGAACGGCAGGGTCCGGCAATGAGCAGTTCTTC TRBJ2-1 - - TRBV15